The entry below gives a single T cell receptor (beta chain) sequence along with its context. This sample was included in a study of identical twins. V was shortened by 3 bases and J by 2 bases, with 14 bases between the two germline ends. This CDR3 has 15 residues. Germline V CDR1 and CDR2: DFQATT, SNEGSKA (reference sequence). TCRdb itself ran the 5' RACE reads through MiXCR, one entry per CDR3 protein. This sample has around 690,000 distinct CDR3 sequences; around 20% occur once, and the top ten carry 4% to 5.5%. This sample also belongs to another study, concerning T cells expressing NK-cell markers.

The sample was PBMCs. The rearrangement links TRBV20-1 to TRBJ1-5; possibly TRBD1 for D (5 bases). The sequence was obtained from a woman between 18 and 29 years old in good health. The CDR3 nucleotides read TGCAGTGCTAGTTCGCCGGGGCTCGGCAATCAGCCCCAGCATTTT. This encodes CSASSPGLGNQPQHF.